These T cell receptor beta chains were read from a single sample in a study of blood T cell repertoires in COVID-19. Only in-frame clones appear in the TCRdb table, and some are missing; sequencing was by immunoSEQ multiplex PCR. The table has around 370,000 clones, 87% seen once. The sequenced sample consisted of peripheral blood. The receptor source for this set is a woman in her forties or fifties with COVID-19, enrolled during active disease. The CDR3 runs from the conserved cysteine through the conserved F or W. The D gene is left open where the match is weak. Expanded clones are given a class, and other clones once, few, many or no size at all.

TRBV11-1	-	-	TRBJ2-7	CASSLGRTTYEQYF	TGTGCCAGCAGCTTAGGGAGGACGACCTACGAGCAGTACTTC
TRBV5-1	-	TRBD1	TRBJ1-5	CASSLTGGQPQHF	TGCGCCAGCAGCTTGACAGGGGGTCAGCCCCAGCATTTT
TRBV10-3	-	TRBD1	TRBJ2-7	CAIRTSRTGTSYEQYF	TGTGCCATCAGGACATCCCGGACAGGGACCTCCTACGAGCAGTACTTC
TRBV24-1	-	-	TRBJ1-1	CATSDSGYTEAFF	TGTGCCACCAGTGATTCAGGGTACACTGAAGCTTTCTTT
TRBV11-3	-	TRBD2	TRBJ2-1	CASSPGLAGGAEQFF	TGTGCCAGCAGCCCGGGACTAGCGGGGGGGGCGGAGCAGTTCTTC
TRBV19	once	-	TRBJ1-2	CASNDDGSLYYGYTF	TGTGCCAGTAACGACGACGGGTCTCTCTACTATGGCTACACCTTC
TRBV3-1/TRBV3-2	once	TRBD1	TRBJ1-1	CASSRQGGNTEAFF	TGTGCCAGCAGCCGCCAGGGGGGGAACACTGAAGCTTTCTTT
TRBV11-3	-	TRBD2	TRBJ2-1	CASSLGVAGLSSYNEQFF	TGTGCCAGCAGCTTGGGGGTAGCGGGACTAAGCTCCTACAATGAGCAGTTCTTC
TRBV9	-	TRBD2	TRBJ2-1	CASSASGESYNEQFF	TGTGCCAGCAGCGCAAGCGGGGAATCCTACAATGAGCAGTTCTTC
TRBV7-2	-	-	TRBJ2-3	CASSPPVPDTQYF	TGTGCCAGCAGCCCTCCTGTCCCAGATACGCAGTATTTT
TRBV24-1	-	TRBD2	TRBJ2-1	CATSDSSGIFNEQFF	TGTGCCACCAGTGATTCTAGCGGGATTTTCAATGAGCAGTTCTTC
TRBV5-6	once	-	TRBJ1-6	CASSFRGFNSPLHF	TGTGCCAGCAGCTTCAGAGGGTTCAATTCACCCCTCCACTTT
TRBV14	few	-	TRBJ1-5	CASSQGSTAQPQHF	TGTGCCAGCAGCCAAGGGTCGACAGCACAGCCCCAGCATTTT
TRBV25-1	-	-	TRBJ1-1	CASSEYQGWDTEAFF	TGTGCCAGCAGTGAATATCAGGGGTGGGACACTGAAGCTTTCTTT
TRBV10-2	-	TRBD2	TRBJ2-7	CASSKTSGTYEQYF	TGCGCCAGCAGTAAGACTAGCGGGACATACGAGCAGTACTTC
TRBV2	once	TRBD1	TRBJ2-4	CASSDRGQRNIQYF	TGTGCCAGCAGTGACAGGGGGCAAAGAAACATTCAGTACTTC
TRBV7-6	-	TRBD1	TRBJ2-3	CASSLGGTGTADTQYF	TGTGCCAGCAGCTTAGGAGGGACAGGGACGGCGGATACGCAGTATTTT
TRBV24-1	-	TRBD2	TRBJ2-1	CATSDLRLAGGPNEQFF	TGTGCCACCAGTGATTTGAGACTAGCGGGAGGGCCCAATGAGCAGTTCTTC
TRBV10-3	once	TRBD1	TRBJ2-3	CAAQGAPSDTQYF	TGTGCCGCACAGGGGGCGCCTTCAGATACGCAGTATTTT
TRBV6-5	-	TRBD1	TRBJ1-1	CASSYDRGLTEAFF	TGTGCCAGCAGCTATGACAGGGGGCTTACTGAAGCTTTCTTT
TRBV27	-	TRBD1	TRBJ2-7	CASSVYRGDSDEQYF	TGTGCCAGCAGTGTGTACAGGGGGGACTCGGACGAGCAGTACTTC
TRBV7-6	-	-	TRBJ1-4	CASSLQGYNEKLFF	TGTGCCAGCAGCTTACAGGGGTATAATGAAAAACTGTTTTTT
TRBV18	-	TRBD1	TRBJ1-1	CASSRNTGVNTEAFF	TGTGCCAGCTCACGCAATACAGGGGTGAACACTGAAGCTTTCTTT
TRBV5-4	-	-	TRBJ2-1	CASRRDFYNEQFF	TGTGCCAGCAGGCGGGACTTTTACAATGAGCAGTTCTTC
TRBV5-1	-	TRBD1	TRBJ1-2	CASSRRTGVPVEEPYGYTF	TGCGCCAGCAGCCGAAGGACAGGGGTCCCAGTTGAAGAGCCTTATGGCTACACCTTC
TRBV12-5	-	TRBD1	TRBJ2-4	CASGFGQGFSSRAKNIQYF	TGTGCTAGTGGTTTTGGACAGGGTTTCTCGTCGCGGGCCAAAAACATTCAGTACTTC
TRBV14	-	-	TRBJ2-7	CASSQGISQGLREQYF	TGTGCCAGCAGCCAAGGGATCTCGCAGGGGTTACGCGAGCAGTACTTC